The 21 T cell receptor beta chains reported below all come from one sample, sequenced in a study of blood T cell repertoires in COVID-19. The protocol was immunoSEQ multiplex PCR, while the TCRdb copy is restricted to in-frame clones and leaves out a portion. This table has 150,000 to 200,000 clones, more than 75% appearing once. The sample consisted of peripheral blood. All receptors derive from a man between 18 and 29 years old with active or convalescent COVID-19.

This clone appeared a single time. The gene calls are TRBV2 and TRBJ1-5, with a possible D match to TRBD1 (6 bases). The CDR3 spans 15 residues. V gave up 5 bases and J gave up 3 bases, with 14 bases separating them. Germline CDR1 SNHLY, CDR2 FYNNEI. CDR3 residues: CASSRYSGDNQPQHF. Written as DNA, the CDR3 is TGTGCCAGCAGTAGGTACTCAGGGGACAATCAGCCCCAGCATTTT.

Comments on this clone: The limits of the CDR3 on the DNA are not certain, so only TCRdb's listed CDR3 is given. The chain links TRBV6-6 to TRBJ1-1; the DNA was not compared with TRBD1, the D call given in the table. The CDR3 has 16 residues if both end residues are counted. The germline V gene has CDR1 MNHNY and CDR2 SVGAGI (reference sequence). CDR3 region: CASSTSDSPSLLNAFF.

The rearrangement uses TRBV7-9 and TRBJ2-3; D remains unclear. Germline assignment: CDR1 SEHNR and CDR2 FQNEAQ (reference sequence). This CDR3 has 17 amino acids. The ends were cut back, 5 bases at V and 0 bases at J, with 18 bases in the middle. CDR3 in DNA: TGTGCCAGCAGCCCCCCCGCGGCAAGCGTGAGCACAGATACGCAGTATTTT. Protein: CASSPPAASVSTDTQYF.

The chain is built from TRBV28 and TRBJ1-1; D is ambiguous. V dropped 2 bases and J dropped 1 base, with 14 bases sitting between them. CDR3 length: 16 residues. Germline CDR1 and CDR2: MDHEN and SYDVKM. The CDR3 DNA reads TGTGCCAGCAGTTTAAGTGCAAGGGAGCAGAACACTGAAGCTTTCTTT. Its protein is CASSLSAREQNTEAFF.

The DNA for the CDR3 is TGCGCCAGCAGCTTGGTAGCGGGAGGGTCCAATGAGCAGTTCTTC. It codes for CASSLVAGGSNEQFF. The rearrangement links TRBV5-1 to TRBJ2-1; 11 bases are a match to TRBD2. J lost 6 bases, V lost 0 bases, and 2 bases had no gene match. Germline V gives CDR1 SGHRS, CDR2 YFSETQ. This CDR3 is built from 15 residues.

The CDR3 nucleotides are TGTGCCAGCAGCTCATACCGGACAGGGGGGAACACTGAAGCTTTCTTT. Translated: CASSSYRTGGNTEAFF. V is TRBV27 and J is TRBJ1-1; 10 nucleotides agree with TRBD1. J was trimmed by 1 base and V by 6 bases; bases with no gene match: 8. Germline V gene sequence: CDR1 MNHEY, CDR2 SMNVEV (reference sequence). The CDR3 totals 16 residues.

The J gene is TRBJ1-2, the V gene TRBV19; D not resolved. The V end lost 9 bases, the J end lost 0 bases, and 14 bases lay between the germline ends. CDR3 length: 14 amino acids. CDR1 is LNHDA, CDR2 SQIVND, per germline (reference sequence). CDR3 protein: CASRVARTNYGYTF. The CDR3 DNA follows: TGTGCCAGCCGAGTCGCCAGGACTAACTATGGCTACACCTTC.

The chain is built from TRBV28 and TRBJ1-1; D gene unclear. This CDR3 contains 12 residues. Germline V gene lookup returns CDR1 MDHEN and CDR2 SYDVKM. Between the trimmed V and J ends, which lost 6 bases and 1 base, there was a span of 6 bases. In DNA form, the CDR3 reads TGTGCCAGCAGCCTGTCGAACACTGAAGCTTTCTTT. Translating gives CASSLSNTEAFF.

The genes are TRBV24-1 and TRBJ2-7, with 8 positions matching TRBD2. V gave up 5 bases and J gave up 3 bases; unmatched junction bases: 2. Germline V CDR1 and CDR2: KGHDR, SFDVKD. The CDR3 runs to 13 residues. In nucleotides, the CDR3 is TGTGCCACCAGTGCCAGCGGGAGCTACGAGCAGTACTTC. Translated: CATSASGSYEQYF.

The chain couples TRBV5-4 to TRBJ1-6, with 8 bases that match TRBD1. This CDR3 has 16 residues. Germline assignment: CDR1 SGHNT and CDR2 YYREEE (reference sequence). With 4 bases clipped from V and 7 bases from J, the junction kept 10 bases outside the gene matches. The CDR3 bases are TGTGCCAGCAGCCAGAGACAGGGGCTTTGGAATTCACCCCTCCACTTT. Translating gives CASSQRQGLWNSPLHF.

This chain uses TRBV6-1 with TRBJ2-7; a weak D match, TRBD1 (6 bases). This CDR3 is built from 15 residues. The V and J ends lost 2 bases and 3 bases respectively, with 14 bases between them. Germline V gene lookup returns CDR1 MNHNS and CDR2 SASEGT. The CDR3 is CASSEWAGVDYEQYF. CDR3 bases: TGTGCCAGCAGTGAATGGGCAGGGGTGGACTACGAGCAGTACTTC.

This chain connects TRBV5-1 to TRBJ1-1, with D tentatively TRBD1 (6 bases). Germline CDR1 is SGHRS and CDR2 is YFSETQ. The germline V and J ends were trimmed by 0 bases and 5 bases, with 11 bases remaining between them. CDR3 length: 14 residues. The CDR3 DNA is TGCGCCAGCAGCTTGGGGGGGCTGCGGACTGAAGCTTTCTTT. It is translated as CASSLGGLRTEAFF.

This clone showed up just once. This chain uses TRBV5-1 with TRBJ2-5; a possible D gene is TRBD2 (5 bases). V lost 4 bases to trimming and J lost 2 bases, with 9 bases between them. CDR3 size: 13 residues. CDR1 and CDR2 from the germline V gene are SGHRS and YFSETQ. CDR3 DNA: TGCGCCAGCAGCCCGGAGCGGCAAGAGACCCAGTACTTC. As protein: CASSPERQETQYF. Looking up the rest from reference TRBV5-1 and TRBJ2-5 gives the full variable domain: KAGVTQTPRYLIKTRGQQVTLSCSPISGHRSVSWYQQTPGQGLQFLFEYFSETQRNKGNFPGRFSGRQFSNSRSEMNVSTLELGDSALYLCASSPERQETQYFGPGTRLLVL.

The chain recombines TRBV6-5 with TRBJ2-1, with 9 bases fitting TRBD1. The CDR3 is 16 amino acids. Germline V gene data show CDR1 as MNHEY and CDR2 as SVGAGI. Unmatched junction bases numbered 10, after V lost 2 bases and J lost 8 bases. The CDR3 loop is CASSYGAGTGSHEQFF. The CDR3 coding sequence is TGTGCCAGCAGTTACGGGGCCGGGACAGGGTCCCATGAGCAGTTCTTC.

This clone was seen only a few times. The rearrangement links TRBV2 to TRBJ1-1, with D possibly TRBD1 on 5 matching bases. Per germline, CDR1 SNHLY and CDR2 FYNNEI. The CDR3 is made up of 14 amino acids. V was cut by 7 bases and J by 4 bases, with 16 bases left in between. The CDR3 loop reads CASISQGGPTEAFF. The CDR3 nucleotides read TGTGCCAGCATCTCCCAGGGAGGGCCCACTGAAGCTTTCTTT.

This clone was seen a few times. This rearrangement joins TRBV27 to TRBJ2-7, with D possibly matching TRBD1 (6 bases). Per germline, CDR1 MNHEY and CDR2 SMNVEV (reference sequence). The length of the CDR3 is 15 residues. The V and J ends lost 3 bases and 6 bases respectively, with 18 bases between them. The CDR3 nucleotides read TGTGCCAGCAGTTTGTTTCCCGGGACATCGGGCGAGCAGTACTTC. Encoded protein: CASSLFPGTSGEQYF.

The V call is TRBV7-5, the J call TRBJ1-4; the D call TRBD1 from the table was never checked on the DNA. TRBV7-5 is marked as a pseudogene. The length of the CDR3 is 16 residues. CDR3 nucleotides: TGTGCCAGAAGCTTGGGACAGGGTGTCGCTCGTGAAAAACTGTTTTTT. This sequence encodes CARSLGQGVAREKLFF.

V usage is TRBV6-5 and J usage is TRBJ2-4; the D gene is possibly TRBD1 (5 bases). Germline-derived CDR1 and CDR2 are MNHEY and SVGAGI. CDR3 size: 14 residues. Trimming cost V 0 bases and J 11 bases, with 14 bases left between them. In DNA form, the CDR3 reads TGTGCCAGCAGTTACTCTTTAGACAGAACTCTTCAGTACTTC. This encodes CASSYSLDRTLQYF.

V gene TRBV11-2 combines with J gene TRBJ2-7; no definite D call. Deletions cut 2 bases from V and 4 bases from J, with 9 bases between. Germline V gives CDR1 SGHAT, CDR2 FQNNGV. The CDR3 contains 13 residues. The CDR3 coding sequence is TGTGCCAGCAGCTTATCTACCACTTACGAGCAGTACGTC. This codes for CASSLSTTYEQYV.

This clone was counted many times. The CDR3 DNA sequence: TGTGCCAGCAGTCCCGACAGTAACTATGGCTACACCTTC. As protein: CASSPDSNYGYTF. This chain connects TRBV6-2 or TRBV6-3 to TRBJ1-2, with D possibly matching TRBD1 (5 bases). V dropped 5 bases and J dropped 1 base, with 8 bases sitting between them. The CDR3 sequence is 13 residues long. The germline V gene encodes CDR1 MNHEY and CDR2 SVGEGT.

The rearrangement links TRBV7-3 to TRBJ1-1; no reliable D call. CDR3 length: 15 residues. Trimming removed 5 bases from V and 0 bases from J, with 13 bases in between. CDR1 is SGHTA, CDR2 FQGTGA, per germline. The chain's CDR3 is CASSPGSGMNTEAFF. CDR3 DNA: TGTGCCAGCAGCCCCGGGTCGGGTATGAACACTGAAGCTTTCTTT.